This is a list of T cell receptor beta chains from one sample in a study of beta chain features in type 1 diabetes. TCRdb's copy holds only in-frame clones and misses some; the assay was immunoSEQ multiplex PCR. This sample carries some 230,000 clones, over 8.5% of them seen once, and the ten largest clones take 0.03% to 0.04%. The specimen was naive CD4+ T cells from blood. The receptor set was obtained from a woman aged 18 to 35 in good health. The CDR3 runs from the conserved cysteine through the conserved F or W. The D gene is left open where the match is weak. Size values are once, few and many counts, or a class for expanded clones, and some rows have none.

D gene,J gene,V gene,clone size,CDR3 protein,CDR3 DNA
TRBD1,TRBJ1-2,TRBV5-4,.,CASSLATGAANYGYTF,TGTGCCAGCAGCTTGGCGACAGGGGCAGCTAACTATGGCTACACCTTC
TRBD1,TRBJ2-1,TRBV29-1,.,CSVEDRGPYNEQFF,TGCAGCGTGGAGGACAGGGGACCCTACAATGAGCAGTTCTTC
.,TRBJ2-2,TRBV7-2,.,CASSLGSGGYTGELFF,TGTGCCAGCAGCTTAGGTTCCGGGGGATACACCGGGGAGCTGTTTTTT
.,TRBJ2-2,TRBV7-3,few,CASSLVVSGELFF,TGTGCCAGCAGCTTAGTAGTTTCCGGGGAGCTGTTTTTT
.,TRBJ2-1,TRBV5-1,.,CASSLQGLYNEQFF,TGCGCCAGCAGTCTCCAGGGGCTTTACAATGAGCAGTTCTTC
.,TRBJ2-3,TRBV27,few,CASSSAGFTDTQYF,TGTGCCAGCAGTTCGGCAGGGTTCACAGATACGCAGTATTTT
.,TRBJ2-5,TRBV5-1,.,CASSLGASETQYF,TGCGCCAGCAGCTTGGGGGCTTCCGAGACCCAGTACTTC
.,TRBJ1-6,TRBV5-1,.,CASSLGRGNSPLHF,TGCGCCAGCAGCTTGGGGCGCGGGAATTCACCCCTCCACTTT
.,TRBJ1-3,TRBV9,.,CASSVGGQRPGNTIYF,TGTGCCAGCAGCGTAGGGGGACAAAGACCTGGAAACACCATATATTTT
.,TRBJ2-7,TRBV5-1,few,CASSLSSPSGEQYF,TGCGCCAGCAGCTTGTCTAGCCCGAGCGGGGAGCAGTACTTC
.,TRBJ2-7,TRBV28,few,CASSLVRSEQYF,TGTGCCAGCAGTTTAGTGCGGAGCGAGCAGTACTTC